The T cell receptor beta chain described here comes from a study of T cells in Graves' hyperthyroidism and ophthalmopathy (dated by TCRdb to about 2019). For the study in its entirety: Peripheral blood was collected at initial diagnosis, before any treatment. After sampling, hyperthyroidism patients received methimazole starting at 30 mg daily, and ophthalmopathy patients received high-dose intravenous methylprednisolone. In addition, the study compared T-cell repertoires in thyroid tissue and in blood from about 6 Graves' hyperthyroidism patients. Whether ophthalmopathy could be predicted prospectively was tested in an independent validation cohort made up of about 18 hyperthyroidism patients plus 17 patients who later progressed to ophthalmopathy. A discovery cohort of around 100 patients, approximately 45 with Graves' ophthalmopathy and approximately 57 with stable Graves' hyperthyroidism, was used to find distinguishing TCR V-J signatures. The roughly 90 discovery patients were divided at random into training and test sets in a 7:3 ratio. The paper describes TCR Vbeta CDR3 sequencing of about 140 peripheral blood samples, made up of 43 ophthalmopathy patients, 70 to 80 hyperthyroidism patients and 17 progressor patients.

This clonotype was picked up many times. It has no known antigen specificity. No much larger clone is present one base from it, and per-base qualities are unavailable. What the study reported, not specific to this receptor: In validation, progression to ophthalmopathy was predicted by the model with roughly 69% sensitivity and roughly 76% specificity, a median of approximately 7.1 months before onset. Most expanded thyroid clonotypes (frequency above 0.001) were also found in blood, which suggests that blood repertoires may mirror thyroid immune responses. No statistical method was used to fix the sample size in advance, and group allocation was not hidden from the investigators. In cross-validation, a model built on a 13 V-J signature told ophthalmopathy apart from stable hyperthyroidism with approximately 90% sensitivity and around 84% specificity, and in testing the same model reached 80%/75%.

A patient counted as having stable Graves' hyperthyroidism if no progression to ophthalmopathy occurred over 18 months of follow-up. Hyperthyroidism patients were newly diagnosed, with disease duration under 2 months, and aged 18 to 65 years. Patients with uncontrolled infections, other autoimmune diseases, pregnancy or lactation were excluded. Diagnoses were established on the basis of clinical symptoms, serum thyroxine and TRAb, thyroid ultrasound, and orbital computed tomography. PBMCs were isolated from about 10 ml of fresh peripheral blood by Ficoll-Paque density gradient centrifugation. Trizol reagent was used to extract total RNA, and RNA quality was then checked on an Agilent 2100 Bioanalyzer. At the junction V is shortened by 0 bases and J by 3 bases, with 10 bases in between. There are 14 amino acids in the CDR3, from cysteine to phenylalanine inclusive. Only the CDR3 portion is preserved as DNA: 42 bases, with reading frame beginning at the first base. CDR1 and CDR2, per the germline V gene, are SGHRS and YFSETQ.

The TCR beta CDR3 regions were amplified from RNA transcripts. For the first round of RT-PCR on the TCR CDR3, the HTBI primer set was used together with the Qiagen OneStep RT-PCR kit. A second multiplex PCR round built the libraries, followed by size selection and purification. The libraries were sequenced on an Illumina HiSeq2000 using paired-end 100 bp reads. In the paper's pipeline: SOAPnuke was used to process the raw data, removing reads that contained adapters or uncalled bases, had a mean Phred below 15, or lacked an exact match to the constant primer or identifier. High-quality paired reads were merged with COPE v1.2.5, and unique nucleotide sequences were defined as clonotypes. Clonotypes were aligned to IMGT TRBV, TRBD and TRBJ reference segments using MiTCR v1.1. The analysis was restricted to V-J combinations with a frequency above 0.0001, which together covered 99% to 99.2% of the repertoires. The TCS score was defined as the ratio of F50 (clonal expansion) to E x V (chaos), calculated using BLOSUM62-based TCRdist between CDR3 peptides within each V-J. Welch's t-statistics and random forest reduced fewer than 550 V-J features to 13, which were used in a naive Bayes classifier (R e1071). Using fastp at Q25 and MiXCR, TCRdb reprocessed the public reads and kept productive beta chains. Duplicate CDR3 protein sequences are folded into a single record with the most common DNA and genes. The V and J calls and clone size come from TCRdb's table, not from the authors' own analysis. The sample yields a few hundred thousand distinct CDR3 sequences; roughly an eighth were counted once. 4% to 6.5% of the sample comes from the top ten.

This TCR was recovered from a woman under 30 with Graves' hyperthyroidism. Here the chain combines TRBV5-1 and TRBJ2-7, with a tentative D gene TRBD1 over 5 matching bases. Sequenced input: blood. The CDR3 loop reads CASSLEGSHYEQYF. The DNA sequence is TGCGCCAGCAGCTTGGAGGGGTCTCACTACGAGCAGTACTTC.